The following is a TCR beta chain sequence with its context. Antigen specificity is unknown. The data stem from a study of cytomegalovirus exposure and HLA in healthy donors. Across the whole study: Later analysis reported that the 120 validation repertoires shared the platform of the roughly 710 first-cohort repertoires. General study results and limits: Despite most TCR sequences being rare, some public TCRs occurred in many donors. Associated with cytomegalovirus, according to the listing, were 150 to 200 TCR beta chains.

This CDR3 region has 18 residues. V lost 3 bases to trimming and J lost 3 bases; unmatched junction nucleotides: 13. The germline CDR1 and CDR2 sequences are SGDLS and YYNGEE. Libraries were prepared by immunoSEQ multiplex PCR; TCRdb keeps only in-frame clonotypes and omits some of them. The table lists fewer than 85,000 clones, around nine tenths of them singletons, with approximately 4.2% in the top ten. Separate from the roughly 700-subject first cohort was the approximately 120-subject validation cohort, to which the donors belonged. The sequence was obtained from a woman between 18 and 29 years old in good health and CMV-seropositive. The sample comprised PBMCs. The rearrangement links TRBV9 to TRBJ2-1; 9 nucleotides line up with TRBD2. The CDR3 spells CASSEAPERGANYNEQFF. Written as DNA, the CDR3 is TGTGCCAGCAGCGAGGCCCCAGAGCGGGGGGCCAACTACAATGAGCAGTTCTTC.